The following is a TCR beta chain sequence with its context. Its target is unknown. The sample comes from a study of cytomegalovirus exposure and HLA in healthy donors. Study findings and constraints: There were around 160 TCR beta chains listed as cytomegalovirus-associated. CMV antigen specificity was confirmed in vitro for three CMV-associated chains. Other equally common chains were less clonally expanded than HLA-associated TCR beta chains, a later analysis showed.

A multiplex PCR was run with 60 Vbeta primers and 13 Jbeta primers. The repertoire was sequenced with immunoSEQ multiplex PCR; TCRdb's copy has only in-frame clones and lacks some. The repertoire consists of more than 150,000 clones, with around 80% occurring once and the leading ten covering 1.2% to 1.5%. CDR3 length equals 16 residues. V lost 0 bases, J lost 7 bases, and 11 bases stayed unmatched. Looked up from germline, CDR1 is SGHNT and CDR2 is YYREEE (reference sequence). Donors showed nominal health when sampled, although they likely had unrecorded immune exposures. The J gene is TRBJ1-2, the V gene TRBV5-4; TRBD1 matches at 8 bases. Input material: PBMCs. This clonotype was sampled from a girl between 5 and 17 years old in good health and CMV-seropositive. The CDR3 region has the DNA TGTGCCAGCAGCTTGGCCTCAGGGGGCCGTGTCGGTGGCTACACCTTC. This translates into CASSLASGGRVGGYTF.